One sample yielded the 5 T cell receptor beta chains listed below, sequenced in a study of CD8+CD57+ T cells in acquired aplastic anemia. The authors sequenced patients whose flow cytometry had shown CD8+CD57+ cell expansion. Genomic DNA constituted the template upon which TCR beta VDJ and CDR3 profiling was performed. From the reads, TCRdb called clonotypes with MiXCR, one entry per CDR3 protein. The data hold 200,000 to 300,000 distinct CDR3 sequences, with 82% observed a single time. Sequences were obtained from sorted CD4+, CD8+, or CD8+CD57+ T cells (not recorded which) from PBMCs. These receptors all stem from a human donor with aplastic anemia.

V is TRBV9 and J is TRBJ2-3, with 8 bases that match TRBD2. Germline V gene data show CDR1 as SGDLS and CDR2 as YYNGEE. The CDR3 runs to 15 residues. The V gene end was trimmed by 0 bases and the J gene end by 6 bases; junction bases not matched to a gene: 6. The CDR3 DNA sequence: TGTGCCAGCAGCGTAGACGCGGGAGGTCCCGATACGCAGTATTTT. This gives the protein CASSVDAGGPDTQYF.

The chain uses TRBV7-8 and TRBJ2-1, with 9 bases fitting TRBD2. The CDR3 contains 16 residues. Germline V lookup: CDR1 SGHVS, CDR2 FQNEAQ. V lost 3 bases, J lost 8 bases, and 11 bases stayed unmatched. The CDR3 loop reads CASSFERSGGTHEQFF. The CDR3 coding sequence is TGTGCCAGCAGCTTTGAAAGAAGCGGGGGGACCCATGAGCAGTTCTTC.

A word on this clonotype: One end of the junction varies from germline; a read error may be responsible. V gene TRBV7-9 combines with J gene TRBJ1-1, with TRBD1 as a possible D gene (6 bases). The germline gives CDR1 SEHNR, CDR2 FQNEAQ (reference sequence). CDR3 size: 14 residues. CDR3 protein: CASRGEGVSSYEQF. DNA for the CDR3: TGTGCCAGCAGGGGGGAGGGGGTGAGCTCCTACGAGCAGTTT.

This clonotype was picked up many times. V gene TRBV5-1 combines with J gene TRBJ2-1, with 11 nucleotides matching TRBD2. V lost 4 bases, J lost 9 bases, and 6 bases stayed unmatched. The CDR3 has 14 amino acids. CDR1 and CDR2 (germline): SGHRS, YFSETQ. CDR3 nucleotide sequence: TGCGCCAGCAGCAACACTAGCGGGGGAGGTGAGCAGTTCTTC. Protein sequence: CASSNTSGGGEQFF.

Of note for this clonotype: A read error may produce the germline difference seen at one junction end. This chain's CDR3 is CASSPHPTRTAEAFF. In nucleotides, the CDR3 is TGTGCCAGCAGCCCGCACCCGACTAGGACCGCGGAAGCATTCTTT. The genes are TRBV7-7 and TRBJ1-1; D remains unclear. Per the germline V gene, CDR1 is SSHAT and CDR2 is FNYEAQ (reference sequence). The CDR3 is made up of 15 amino acids.